This TCR delta chain derives from a study of γδ T cells in repeated Plasmodium falciparum infection. In the study overall: Donors had four controlled P. falciparum NF54 infections over about 640 days. Sampling occurred at baseline, pre-infection for selected infections, and 21 days post-infection. Malian gammadelta TCRs were studied during no-transmission periods and across acute malaria episodes.

Trimming removed 1 base from V and 6 bases from J, with 12 bases in between. This CDR3 spans 14 amino acids. Germline V gives CDR1 TSWWSYY, CDR2 QGS. Bulk repertoires came from Vgamma9/Vdelta2+ or Vdelta2-negative gammadelta T cells flow-sorted from PBMC. A word on this clone: Only one base separates this from a far larger clonotype, so it likely reflects a read error. Additional DNA sequences in this sample encode the identical CDR3.

Each sorted gammadelta sample had TRG and TRD chains sequenced. TCRdb reprocessed the multiplex PCR reads using CATT. The repertoire holds approximately 93,000 delta-chain clones, less than 1% seen once, with 9.5% to 10% in the top ten. This receptor was taken from a pool of human donors (malaria-infected and uninfected, not separated). The sequencing input was gamma-delta T cells from blood. The chain is built from TRDV1 and TRDJ1; no clear D. CDR3 sequence reads: CALGEQVGRYKLIF. For the CDR3, the DNA is TGTGCTCTTGGGGAACAAGTGGGAAGGTATAAACTCATCTTT.